Each of the 9 T cell receptor beta chains below was sequenced from the same sample in a study of cytomegalovirus exposure and HLA in healthy donors. The PCR had 60 Vbeta and 13 Jbeta primers. Only in-frame clones appear in the TCRdb table, and some are missing; sequencing was by immunoSEQ multiplex PCR. The sample includes just under 70,000 clones, about 81% seen only once; the top ten take around 7%. The sequenced sample was PBMCs. The receptors originated from a human donor in good health.

The chain combines TRBV18 with TRBJ2-7; a possible D gene is TRBD2 (5 bases). In germline, CDR1 is KGHSH, CDR2 LQKENI. The CDR3 totals 13 residues. Trimming stripped 6 bases from V and 7 bases from J, with 16 bases between. As DNA, the CDR3 is TGTGCCAGCTCCCGAGAGGGTCCTCGGGAGCAGTACTTC. Amino acids: CASSREGPREQYF.

The chain uses TRBV19 and TRBJ1-5; D perhaps matches TRBD1 (6 bases). The CDR3 loop spans 15 amino acids. Germline-derived CDR1 and CDR2 are LNHDA and SQIVND (reference sequence). Trimming removed 4 bases at V and 4 bases at J, with 14 bases between. Here the CDR3 reads CASSTDSLINQPQHF. The DNA for the CDR3 is TGTGCCAGTAGTACGGACAGCCTCATAAATCAGCCCCAGCATTTT.

The chain joins TRBV5-4 to TRBJ2-5; unclear D gene. Germline V gives CDR1 SGHNT, CDR2 YYREEE (reference sequence). The CDR3 is 15 amino acids. Trimming shortened V by 5 bases and J by 1 base, and 15 bases separated the two germline ends. CDR3 DNA: TGTGCCAGCAGATTTGACACGACGACCCAAGAGACCCAGTACTTC. Protein product: CASRFDTTTQETQYF.

The rearrangement uses TRBV19 and TRBJ2-7, with 8 bases fitting TRBD1. The germline V gene encodes CDR1 LNHDA and CDR2 SQIVND (reference sequence). Unmatched junction bases numbered 6, after V lost 3 bases and J lost 5 bases. CDR3 length equals 14 residues. DNA for the CDR3: TGTGCCAGTAGTATCAGGGGGCCGGGGGACGAGCAGTACTTC. Protein sequence: CASSIRGPGDEQYF.

The CDR3 spells CASSGSSGNTIYF. The CDR3 DNA reads TGCGCCAGCAGTGGTAGCTCTGGAAACACCATATATTTT. This chain links TRBV5-1 with TRBJ1-3; no definite D call. Germline-derived CDR1 and CDR2 are SGHRS and YFSETQ. The CDR3 consists of 13 residues. Trimming left V 5 bases short and J 0 bases short, with 6 bases between.

The chain has TRBV5-1 and TRBJ2-7; 12 bases line up with TRBD2. The CDR3 loop spans 15 amino acids. V lost 4 bases and J lost 1; bases outside the gene matches: 3. Germline CDR1 SGHRS, CDR2 YFSETQ. The CDR3 DNA is TGCGCCAGCAGCCCACTAGCGGGGGGTTCCTACGAGCAGTACTTC. Translated, it gives CASSPLAGGSYEQYF.

CDR3 region: CASSVRVERMDEQFF. The CDR3 nucleotides read TGCGCCAGCAGTGTACGAGTCGAGCGTATGGATGAGCAGTTCTTC. This rearrangement joins TRBV4-1 to TRBJ2-1; D unresolved. Trimming stripped 6 bases from V and 8 bases from J, with 20 bases between. This CDR3 has 15 residues. Germline V gene sequence: CDR1 MGHRA, CDR2 YSYEKL.

V is TRBV6-1 and J is TRBJ1-3; 9 nucleotides align to TRBD1. The V gene end was trimmed by 4 bases and the J gene end by 5 bases; junction bases not matched to a gene: 9. Germline assignment: CDR1 MNHNS and CDR2 SASEGT. This CDR3 region has 16 residues. The CDR3 loop reads CASSARSGQGRNTIYF. The CDR3, as DNA: TGTGCCAGCAGTGCCCGATCGGGACAGGGACGAAACACCATATATTTT.

The V gene is TRBV19, the J gene TRBJ2-7; 8 bases agree with TRBD1. Trimming removed 4 bases from V and 6 bases from J; junction bases left unmatched: 11. CDR3 length: 15 amino acids. Germline V CDR1 and CDR2: LNHDA, SQIVND (reference sequence). The DNA for the CDR3 is TGTGCCAGTAGTACAGTTGGACAGGGTAAAGGCGAGCAGTACTTC. The encoded protein is CASSTVGQGKGEQYF.